In its sample, the clone carrying this T cell receptor (beta chain) was seen a few times. This may be a read error, as it is one base from a much larger clone. This record comes from a study of identical twins. Using its own MiXCR run on the 5' RACE reads, TCRdb lists one record per CDR3 protein. The sample gives about 660,000 distinct CDR3 sequences, under 9% of which show up once; roughly 0.97% is in the top ten. The CDR3 spans 19 residues. This same sample was also part of a study on yellow fever vaccine responses in identical twins. That paper states: Reportedly, the response of twins' T cells to the vaccine seemed partly convergent, partly personalized.

The TCR comes from a woman younger than 30 in good health. Sequencing input: PBMCs. The chain employs TRBV12-3 or TRBV12-4 and TRBJ2-6, with 12 positions matching TRBD1. This chain's CDR3 is CTRSPSPGQGAGRANVLTF. CDR3 sequence (DNA): TGTACCCGCAGTCCCAGCCCGGGACAGGGGGCCGGAAGGGCCAACGTCCTGACTTTC.